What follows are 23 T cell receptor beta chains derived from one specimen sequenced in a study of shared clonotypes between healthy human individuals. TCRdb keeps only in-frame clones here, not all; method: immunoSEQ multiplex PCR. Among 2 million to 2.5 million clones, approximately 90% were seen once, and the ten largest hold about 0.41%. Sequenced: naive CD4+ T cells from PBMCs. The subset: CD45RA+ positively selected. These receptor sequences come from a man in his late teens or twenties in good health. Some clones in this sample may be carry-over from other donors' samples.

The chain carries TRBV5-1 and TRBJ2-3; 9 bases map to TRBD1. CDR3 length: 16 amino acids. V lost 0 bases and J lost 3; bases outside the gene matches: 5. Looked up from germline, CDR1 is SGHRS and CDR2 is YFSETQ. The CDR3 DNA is TGCGCCAGCAGCTTGGTGGCCGGGACAGGGACAGATACGCAGTATTTT. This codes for CASSLVAGTGTDTQYF.

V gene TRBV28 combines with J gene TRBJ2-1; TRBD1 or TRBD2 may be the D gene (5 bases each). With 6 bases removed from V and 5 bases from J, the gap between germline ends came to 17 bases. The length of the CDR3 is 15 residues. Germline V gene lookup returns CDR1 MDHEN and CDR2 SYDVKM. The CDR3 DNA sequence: TGTGCCAGCAGCCACGACCGGGGCCCACACAATGAGCAGTTCTTC. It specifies CASSHDRGPHNEQFF.

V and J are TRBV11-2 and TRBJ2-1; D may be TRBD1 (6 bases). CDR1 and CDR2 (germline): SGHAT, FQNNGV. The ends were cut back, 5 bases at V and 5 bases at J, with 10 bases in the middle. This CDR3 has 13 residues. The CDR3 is CASSRGQHNEQFF. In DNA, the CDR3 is TGTGCCAGCAGCCGAGGACAGCACAATGAGCAGTTCTTC.

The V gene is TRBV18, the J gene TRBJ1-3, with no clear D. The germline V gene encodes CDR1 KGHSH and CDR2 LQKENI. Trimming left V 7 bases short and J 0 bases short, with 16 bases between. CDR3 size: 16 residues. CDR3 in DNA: TGTGCCAGCTTCTCGATGATCCTTAGCTCTGGAAACACCATATATTTT. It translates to CASFSMILSSGNTIYF.

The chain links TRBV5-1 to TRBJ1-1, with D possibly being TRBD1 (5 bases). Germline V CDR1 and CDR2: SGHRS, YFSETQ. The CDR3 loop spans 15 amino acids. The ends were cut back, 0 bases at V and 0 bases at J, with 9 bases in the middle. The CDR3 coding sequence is TGCGCCAGCAGCTTGGCAGGGCCCGTGAACACTGAAGCTTTCTTT. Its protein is CASSLAGPVNTEAFF.

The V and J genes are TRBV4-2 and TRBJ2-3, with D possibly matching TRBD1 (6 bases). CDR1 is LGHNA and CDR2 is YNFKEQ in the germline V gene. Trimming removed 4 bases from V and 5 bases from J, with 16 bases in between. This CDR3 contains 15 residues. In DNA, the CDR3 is TGTGCCAGCAGCCGCCGACAGGCTTGGGGAGATACGCAGTATTTT. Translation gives CASSRRQAWGDTQYF.

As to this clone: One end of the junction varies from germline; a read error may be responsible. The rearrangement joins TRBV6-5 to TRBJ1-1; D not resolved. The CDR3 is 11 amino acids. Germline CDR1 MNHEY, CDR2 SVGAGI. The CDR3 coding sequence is TGTGCCATCAGTGAAAGGCGAGAAGCTTTCTTT. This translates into CAISERREAFF.

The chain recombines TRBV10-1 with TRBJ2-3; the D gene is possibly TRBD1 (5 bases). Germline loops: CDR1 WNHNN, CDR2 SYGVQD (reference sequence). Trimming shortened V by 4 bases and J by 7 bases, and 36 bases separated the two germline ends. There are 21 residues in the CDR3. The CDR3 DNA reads TGCGCCAGCAGTGCAAGGACACCACGACAAAGTTTGAGTCTAGGCGCTTATACGCAGTATTTT. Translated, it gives CASSARTPRQSLSLGAYTQYF.

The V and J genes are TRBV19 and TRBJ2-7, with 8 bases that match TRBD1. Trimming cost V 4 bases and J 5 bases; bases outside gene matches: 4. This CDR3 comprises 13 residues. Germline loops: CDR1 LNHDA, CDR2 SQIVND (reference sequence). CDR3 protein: CASSKRQGNEQYF. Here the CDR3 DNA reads TGTGCCAGTAGTAAGAGACAGGGGAACGAGCAGTACTTC.

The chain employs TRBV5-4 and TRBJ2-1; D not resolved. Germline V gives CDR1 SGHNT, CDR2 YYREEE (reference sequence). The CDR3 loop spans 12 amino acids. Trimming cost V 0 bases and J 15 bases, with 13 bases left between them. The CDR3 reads CASSLDRNNWFF. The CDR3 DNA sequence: TGTGCCAGCAGCTTGGACCGAAACAATTGGTTCTTC.

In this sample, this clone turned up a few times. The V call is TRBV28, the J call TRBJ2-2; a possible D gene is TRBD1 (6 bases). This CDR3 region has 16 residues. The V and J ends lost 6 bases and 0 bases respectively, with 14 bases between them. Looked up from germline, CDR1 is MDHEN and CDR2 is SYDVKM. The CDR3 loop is CASSPMTGANTGELFF. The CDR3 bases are TGTGCCAGCAGCCCTATGACAGGCGCGAACACCGGGGAGCTGTTTTTT.

The CDR3 region is CASSLVPEAYYGYTF. The CDR3 DNA sequence: TGCGCCAGCAGCTTGGTGCCAGAGGCTTACTATGGCTACACCTTC. The chain carries TRBV5-1 and TRBJ1-2; no clear D. Germline loops: CDR1 SGHRS, CDR2 YFSETQ. This CDR3 is built from 15 residues. Trimming pared 0 bases from V and 3 bases from J, leaving 12 bases between.

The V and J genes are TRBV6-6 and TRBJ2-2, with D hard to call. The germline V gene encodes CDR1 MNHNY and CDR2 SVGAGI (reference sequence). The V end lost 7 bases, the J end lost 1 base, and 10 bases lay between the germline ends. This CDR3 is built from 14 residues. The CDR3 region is CASTRTQNTGELFF. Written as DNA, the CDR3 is TGTGCCAGCACCAGAACGCAGAACACCGGGGAGCTGTTTTTT.

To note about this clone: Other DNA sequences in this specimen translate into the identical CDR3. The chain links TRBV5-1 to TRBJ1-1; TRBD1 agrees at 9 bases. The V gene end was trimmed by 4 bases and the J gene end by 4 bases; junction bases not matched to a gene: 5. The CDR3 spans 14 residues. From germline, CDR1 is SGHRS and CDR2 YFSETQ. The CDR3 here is CASSPQGAGTEAFF. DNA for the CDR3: TGCGCCAGCAGCCCACAGGGGGCGGGCACTGAAGCTTTCTTT.

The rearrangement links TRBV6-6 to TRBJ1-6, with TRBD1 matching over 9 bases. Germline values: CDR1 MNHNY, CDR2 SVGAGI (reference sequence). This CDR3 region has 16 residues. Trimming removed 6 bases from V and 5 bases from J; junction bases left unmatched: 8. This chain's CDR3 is CASSWDRALNNSPLHF. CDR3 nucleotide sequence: TGTGCCAGCAGCTGGGACAGGGCTCTCAATAATTCACCCCTCCACTTT.

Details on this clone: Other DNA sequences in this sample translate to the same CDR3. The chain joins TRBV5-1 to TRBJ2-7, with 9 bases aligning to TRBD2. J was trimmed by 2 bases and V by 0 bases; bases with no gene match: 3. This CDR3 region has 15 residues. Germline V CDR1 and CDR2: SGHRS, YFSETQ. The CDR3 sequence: CASSLASGGTYEQYF. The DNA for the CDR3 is TGCGCCAGCAGCTTGGCCAGCGGGGGGACCTACGAGCAGTACTTC.

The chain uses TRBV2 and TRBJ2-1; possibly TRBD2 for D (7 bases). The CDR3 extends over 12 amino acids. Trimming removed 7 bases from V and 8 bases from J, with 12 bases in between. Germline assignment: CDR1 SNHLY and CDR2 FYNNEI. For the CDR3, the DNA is TGTGCCAGCACTGAGGGGGGGTATGAGCAGTTCTTC. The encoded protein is CASTEGGYEQFF.

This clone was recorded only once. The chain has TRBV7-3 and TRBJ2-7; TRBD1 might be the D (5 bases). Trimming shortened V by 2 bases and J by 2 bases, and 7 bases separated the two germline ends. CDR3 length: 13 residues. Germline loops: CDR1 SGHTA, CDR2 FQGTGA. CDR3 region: CASSLQGTYEQYF. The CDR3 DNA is TGTGCCAGCAGCTTACAGGGTACCTACGAGCAGTACTTC.

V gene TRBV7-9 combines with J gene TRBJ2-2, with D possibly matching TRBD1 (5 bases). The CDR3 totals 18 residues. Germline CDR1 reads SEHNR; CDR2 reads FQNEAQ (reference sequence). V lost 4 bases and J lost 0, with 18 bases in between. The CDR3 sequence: CASSSPRVTEPNTGELFF. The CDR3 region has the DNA TGTGCCAGCAGCTCCCCCCGTGTGACAGAGCCGAACACCGGGGAGCTGTTTTTT.

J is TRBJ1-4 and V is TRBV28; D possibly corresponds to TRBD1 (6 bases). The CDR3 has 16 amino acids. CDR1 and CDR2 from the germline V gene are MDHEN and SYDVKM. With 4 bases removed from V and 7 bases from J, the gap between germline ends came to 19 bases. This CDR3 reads CASSSGGGVASEKLFF. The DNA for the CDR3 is TGTGCCAGCAGTTCGGGGGGCGGCGTTGCGAGTGAAAAACTGTTTTTT.

The CDR3 region is CASSLQSGPKYEQYF. The CDR3 DNA is TGTGCCAGCAGCCTACAGTCCGGGCCAAAATACGAGCAGTACTTC. The V and J genes are TRBV7-9 and TRBJ2-7; D is undetermined. The CDR3 contains 15 residues. Germline assignment: CDR1 SEHNR and CDR2 FQNEAQ (reference sequence). Trimming took off 5 bases at V and 4 bases at J, with 18 bases between the two ends.

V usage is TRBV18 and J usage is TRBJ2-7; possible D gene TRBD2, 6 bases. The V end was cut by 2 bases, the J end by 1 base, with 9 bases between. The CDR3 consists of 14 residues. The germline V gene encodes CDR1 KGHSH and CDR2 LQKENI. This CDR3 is CASSPMGGSYEQYF. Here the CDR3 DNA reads TGTGCCAGCTCACCAATGGGAGGATCCTACGAGCAGTACTTC.

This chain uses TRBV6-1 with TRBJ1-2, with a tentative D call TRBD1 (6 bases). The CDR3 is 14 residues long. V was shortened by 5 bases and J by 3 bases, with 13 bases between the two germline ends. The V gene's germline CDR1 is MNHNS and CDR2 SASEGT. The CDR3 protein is CASSLQGKDYGYTF. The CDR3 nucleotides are TGTGCCAGCAGTTTACAGGGAAAGGACTATGGCTACACCTTC.